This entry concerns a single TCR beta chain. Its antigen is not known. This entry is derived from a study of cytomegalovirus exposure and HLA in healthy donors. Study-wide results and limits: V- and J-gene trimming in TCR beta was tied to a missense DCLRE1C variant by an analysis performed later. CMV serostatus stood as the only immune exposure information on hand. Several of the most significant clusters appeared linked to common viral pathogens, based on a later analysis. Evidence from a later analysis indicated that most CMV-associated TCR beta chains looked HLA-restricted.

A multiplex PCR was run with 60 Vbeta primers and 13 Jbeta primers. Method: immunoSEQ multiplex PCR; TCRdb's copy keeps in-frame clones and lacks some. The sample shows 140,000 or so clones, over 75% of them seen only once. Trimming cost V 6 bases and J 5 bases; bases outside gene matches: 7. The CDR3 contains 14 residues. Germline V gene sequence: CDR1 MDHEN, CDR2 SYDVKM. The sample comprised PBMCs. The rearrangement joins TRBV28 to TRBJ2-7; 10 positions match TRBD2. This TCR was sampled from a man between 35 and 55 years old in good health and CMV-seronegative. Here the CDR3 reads CASREAGGPNEQYF. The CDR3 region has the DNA TGTGCCAGCAGAGAAGCGGGGGGGCCGAACGAGCAGTACTTC.